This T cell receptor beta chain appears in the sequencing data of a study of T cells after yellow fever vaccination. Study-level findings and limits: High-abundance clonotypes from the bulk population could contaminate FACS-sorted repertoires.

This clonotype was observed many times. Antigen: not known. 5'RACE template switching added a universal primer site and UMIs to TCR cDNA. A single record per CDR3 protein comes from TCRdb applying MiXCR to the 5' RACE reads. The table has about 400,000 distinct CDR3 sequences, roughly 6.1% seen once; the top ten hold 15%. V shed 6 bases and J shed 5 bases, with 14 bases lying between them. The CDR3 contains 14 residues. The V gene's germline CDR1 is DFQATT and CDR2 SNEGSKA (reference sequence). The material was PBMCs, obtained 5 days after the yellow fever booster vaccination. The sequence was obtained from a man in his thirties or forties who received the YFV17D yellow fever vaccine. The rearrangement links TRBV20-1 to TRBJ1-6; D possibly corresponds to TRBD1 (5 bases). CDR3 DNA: TGCAGTGCCACCCAGGGACGAGATAATTCACCCCTCCACTTT. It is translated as CSATQGRDNSPLHF.